The clone carrying this TCR beta chain was picked up one time. Antigen specificity is unknown. Following extraction, RNA underwent reverse transcription to cDNA, which served as the sequencing template. The assay was immunoSEQ multiplex PCR, and TCRdb's table has in-frame clones only and misses some. This table holds 65,000 to 95,000 clones, roughly 51% found once. This CDR3 spans 13 amino acids. Germline V CDR1 and CDR2: SEHNR, FQNEAQ (reference sequence). The V end was cut by 0 bases, the J end by 6 bases, with 7 bases between. This sample was taken from a study of CD8+ T cells in alopecia areata. Overall study findings and caveats: Scalp lesions, especially in alopecia totalis/universalis, had higher clonality than normal scalp. Sequencing of scalp tissue also captures the resident alphabeta T cells of normal skin.

Source material: NKG2D-high CD8+ T cells sorted from blood. This receptor was identified in a human donor with alopecia areata. V usage is TRBV7-9 and J usage is TRBJ2-3; D not resolved. DNA for the CDR3: TGTGCCAGCAGCTTAGCGATGGGGGATACGCAGTATTTT. It codes for CASSLAMGDTQYF.